Below, one TCR beta chain is given with its context. The data are from a study of blood T cell repertoires in COVID-19. Under the authors' procedure: The authors estimated nucleated cell counts from reference gene primer amplification. Data came from immunoSEQ multiplex PCR; TCRdb stores just in-frame clones and leaves some out. D and trimming come from the DNA, and the V and J calls and clone size come from that table. The table includes about 280,000 clones, approximately 91% detected once. V shed 0 bases, J shed 4 bases, and the junction held 8 bases outside the gene matches. Germline lookup yields CDR1 LGHNA and CDR2 YNFKEQ. The CDR3 is made up of 17 amino acids.

Material: peripheral blood. The source of this sequence is a woman in her 40s who had recovered from COVID-19. The V and J genes are TRBV4-2 and TRBJ2-5; 10 nucleotides line up with TRBD1. This CDR3 reads CASSQDREGTGVETQYF. The CDR3 nucleotides are TGTGCCAGCAGCCAAGATAGGGAGGGGACAGGGGTAGAGACCCAGTACTTC.